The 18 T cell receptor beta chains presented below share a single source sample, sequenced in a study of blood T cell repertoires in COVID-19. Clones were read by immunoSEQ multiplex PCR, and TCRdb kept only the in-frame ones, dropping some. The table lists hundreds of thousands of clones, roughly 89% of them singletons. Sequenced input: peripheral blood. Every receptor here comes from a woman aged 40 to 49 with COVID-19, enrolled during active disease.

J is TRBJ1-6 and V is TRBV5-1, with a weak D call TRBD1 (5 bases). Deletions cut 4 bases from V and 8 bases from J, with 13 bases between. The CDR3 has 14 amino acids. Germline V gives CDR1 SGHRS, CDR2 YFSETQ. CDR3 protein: CASSVEGRDSPLHF. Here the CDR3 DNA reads TGCGCCAGCAGCGTGGAAGGCAGGGATTCACCCCTCCACTTT.

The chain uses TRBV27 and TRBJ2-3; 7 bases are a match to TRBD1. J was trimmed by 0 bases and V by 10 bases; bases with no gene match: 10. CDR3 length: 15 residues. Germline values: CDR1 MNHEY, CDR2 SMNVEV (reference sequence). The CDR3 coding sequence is TGTGCCACTATTCCGGACAGGTCTAGCACAGATACGCAGTATTTT. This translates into CATIPDRSSTDTQYF.

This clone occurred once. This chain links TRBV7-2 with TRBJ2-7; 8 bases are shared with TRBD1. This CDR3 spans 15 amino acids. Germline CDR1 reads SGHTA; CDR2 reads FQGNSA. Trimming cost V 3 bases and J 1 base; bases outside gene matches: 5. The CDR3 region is CASSFGQGHSYEQYF. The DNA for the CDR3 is TGTGCCAGCAGCTTCGGACAGGGACATTCCTACGAGCAGTACTTC.

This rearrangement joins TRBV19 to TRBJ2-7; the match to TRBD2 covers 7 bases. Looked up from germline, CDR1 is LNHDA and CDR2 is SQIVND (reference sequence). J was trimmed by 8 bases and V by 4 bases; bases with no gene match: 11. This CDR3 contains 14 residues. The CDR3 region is CASSSSGRGVQQYF. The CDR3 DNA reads TGTGCCAGTAGTAGTAGCGGTCGGGGGGTTCAGCAGTACTTC. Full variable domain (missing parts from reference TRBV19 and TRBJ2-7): DGGITQSPKYLFRKEGQNVTLSCEQNLNHDAMYWYRQDPGQGLRLIYYSQIVNDFQKGDIAEGYSVSREKKESFPLTVTSAQKNPTAFYLCASSSSGRGVQQYFGPGTRLTVT.

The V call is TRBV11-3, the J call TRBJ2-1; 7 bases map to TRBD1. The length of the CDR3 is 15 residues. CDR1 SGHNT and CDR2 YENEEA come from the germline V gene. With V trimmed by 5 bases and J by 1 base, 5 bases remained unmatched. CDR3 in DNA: TGTGCCAGCAGCCCCCAGGGGGTTTCCTACAATGAGCAGTTCTTC. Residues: CASSPQGVSYNEQFF.

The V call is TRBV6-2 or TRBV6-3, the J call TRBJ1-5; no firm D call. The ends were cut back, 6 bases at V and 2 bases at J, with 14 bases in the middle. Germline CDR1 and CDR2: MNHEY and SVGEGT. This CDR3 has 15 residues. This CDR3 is CASSRTPGGNQPQHF. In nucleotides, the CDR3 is TGTGCCAGCAGCCGGACTCCTGGGGGCAATCAGCCCCAGCATTTT.

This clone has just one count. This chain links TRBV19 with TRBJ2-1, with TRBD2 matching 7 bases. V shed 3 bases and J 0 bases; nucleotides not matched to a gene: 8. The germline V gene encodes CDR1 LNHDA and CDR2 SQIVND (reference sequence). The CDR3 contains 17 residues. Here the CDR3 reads CASSMSSGISSYNEQFF. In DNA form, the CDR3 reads TGTGCCAGTAGTATGTCGAGCGGGATAAGCTCCTACAATGAGCAGTTCTTC.

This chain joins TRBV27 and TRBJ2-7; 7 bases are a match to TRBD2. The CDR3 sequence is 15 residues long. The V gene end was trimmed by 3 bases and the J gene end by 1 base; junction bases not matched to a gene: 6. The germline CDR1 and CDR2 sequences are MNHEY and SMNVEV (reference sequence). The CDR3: CASSFGGSGSYEQYF. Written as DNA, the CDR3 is TGTGCCAGCAGTTTCGGGGGTAGCGGGTCCTACGAGCAGTACTTC.

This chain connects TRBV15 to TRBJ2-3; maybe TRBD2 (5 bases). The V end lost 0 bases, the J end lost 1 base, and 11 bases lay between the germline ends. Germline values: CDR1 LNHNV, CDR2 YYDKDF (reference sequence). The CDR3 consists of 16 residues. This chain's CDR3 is CATSRDRGGGTDTQYF. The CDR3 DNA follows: TGTGCCACCAGCAGAGATCGCGGAGGAGGCACAGATACGCAGTATTTT. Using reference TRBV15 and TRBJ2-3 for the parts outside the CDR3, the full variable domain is DAMVIQNPRYQVTQFGKPVTLSCSQTLNHNVMYWYQQKSSQAPKLLFHYYDKDFNNEADTPDNFQSRRPNTSFCFLDIRSPGLGDTAMYLCATSRDRGGGTDTQYFGPGTRLTVL.

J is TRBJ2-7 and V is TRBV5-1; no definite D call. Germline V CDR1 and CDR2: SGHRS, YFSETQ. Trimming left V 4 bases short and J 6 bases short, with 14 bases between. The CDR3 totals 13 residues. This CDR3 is CASSPQTLGEQYF. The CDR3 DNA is TGCGCCAGCAGCCCGCAGACTCTTGGCGAGCAGTACTTC.

CDR3 DNA sequence: TGCGCCAGCAGCCAATCACGGGAGGCCAATCAGCCCCAGCATTTT. This gives the protein CASSQSREANQPQHF. The rearrangement uses TRBV4-3 and TRBJ1-5; D ambiguous. The germline gives CDR1 LGHNA, CDR2 YSLEER. The CDR3 is made up of 15 amino acids. Between the trimmed V and J ends, which lost 2 bases and 3 bases, there was a span of 11 bases.

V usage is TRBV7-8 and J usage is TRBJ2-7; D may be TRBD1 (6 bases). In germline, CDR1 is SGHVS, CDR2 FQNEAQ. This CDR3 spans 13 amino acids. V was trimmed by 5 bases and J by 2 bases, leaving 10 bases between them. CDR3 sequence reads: CASSRQATYEQYF. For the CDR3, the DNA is TGTGCCAGCAGCCGACAGGCGACCTACGAGCAGTACTTC.

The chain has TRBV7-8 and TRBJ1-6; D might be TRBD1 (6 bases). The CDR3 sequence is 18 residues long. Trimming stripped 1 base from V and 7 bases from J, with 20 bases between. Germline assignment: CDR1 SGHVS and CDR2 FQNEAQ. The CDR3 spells CASSLGSYRAEQNSPLHF. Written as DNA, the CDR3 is TGTGCCAGCAGCTTAGGTAGTTACAGGGCAGAGCAGAATTCACCCCTCCACTTT. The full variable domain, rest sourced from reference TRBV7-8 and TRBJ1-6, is GAGVSQSPRYKVAKRGQDVALRCDPISGHVSLFWYQQALGQGPEFLTYFQNEAQLDKSGLPSDRFFAERPEGSVSTLKIQRTQQEDSAVYLCASSLGSYRAEQNSPLHFGNGTRLTVT.

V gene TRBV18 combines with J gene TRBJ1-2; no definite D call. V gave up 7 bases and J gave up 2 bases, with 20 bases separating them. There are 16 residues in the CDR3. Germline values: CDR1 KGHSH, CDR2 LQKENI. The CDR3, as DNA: TGTGCCAGCTTGGGGAGTAGGGCAGGCCACAACTATGGCTACACCTTC. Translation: CASLGSRAGHNYGYTF.

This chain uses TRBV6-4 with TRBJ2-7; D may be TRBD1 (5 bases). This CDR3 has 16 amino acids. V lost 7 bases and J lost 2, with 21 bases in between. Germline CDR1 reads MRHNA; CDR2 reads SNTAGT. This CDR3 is CASILPGLGATYEQYF. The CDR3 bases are TGTGCCAGCATCCTTCCCGGTCTTGGGGCCACCTACGAGCAGTACTTC.

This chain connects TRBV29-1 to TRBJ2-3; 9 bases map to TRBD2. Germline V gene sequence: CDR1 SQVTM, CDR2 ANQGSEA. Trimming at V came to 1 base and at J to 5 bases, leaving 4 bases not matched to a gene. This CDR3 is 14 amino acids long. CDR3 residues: CSVEGKAGGDTQYF. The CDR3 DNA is TGCAGCGTTGAAGGAAAAGCGGGAGGAGATACGCAGTATTTT.

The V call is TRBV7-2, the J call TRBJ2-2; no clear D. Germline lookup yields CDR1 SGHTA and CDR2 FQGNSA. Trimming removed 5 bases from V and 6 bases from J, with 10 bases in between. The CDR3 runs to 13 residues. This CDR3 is CASSRSVAGELFF. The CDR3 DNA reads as TGTGCCAGCAGCCGTTCGGTCGCCGGGGAGCTGTTTTTT.

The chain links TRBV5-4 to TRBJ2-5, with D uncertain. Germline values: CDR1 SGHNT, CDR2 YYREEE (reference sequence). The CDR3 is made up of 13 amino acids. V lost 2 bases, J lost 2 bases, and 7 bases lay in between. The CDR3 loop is CASSFGQQETQYF. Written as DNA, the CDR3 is TGTGCCAGCAGCTTTGGGCAGCAAGAGACCCAGTACTTC.